In its sample, the clone carrying this TCR beta chain was seen a few times. No antigen is known for it. Unique molecular identifiers were built into the TCRbeta library. TCRdb fed the PCR reads into MiXCR, producing one record per CDR3 protein. This sample has hundreds of thousands of distinct CDR3 sequences, with more than 15% found just once. This sample is drawn from a study of T-cell reconstitution after alpha-beta-depleted transplantation in children. Regarding the study as a whole: About two months after transplant, alpha-beta T cells reportedly came from several hundred expanded graft clones.

This CDR3 comprises 16 residues. With V trimmed by 0 bases and J by 8 bases, 6 bases remained unmatched. Germline V gene data show CDR1 as LNHNV and CDR2 as YYDKDF (reference sequence). This clonotype was obtained from a male patient aged 2 to 9 who had a stem cell transplant for acute lymphoblastic leukemia, so the T cells may come from the graft donor. V is TRBV15 and J is TRBJ2-1; 11 bases map to TRBD2. Sequenced here: PBMCs, mostly from graft donor cells, sampled 360 days after TCRalphabeta/CD19-depleted stem cell transplant. The CDR3 loop reads CATSRDPTSGGHEQFF. The DNA of the CDR3 is TGTGCCACCAGCAGAGATCCTACTAGCGGGGGACATGAGCAGTTCTTC.